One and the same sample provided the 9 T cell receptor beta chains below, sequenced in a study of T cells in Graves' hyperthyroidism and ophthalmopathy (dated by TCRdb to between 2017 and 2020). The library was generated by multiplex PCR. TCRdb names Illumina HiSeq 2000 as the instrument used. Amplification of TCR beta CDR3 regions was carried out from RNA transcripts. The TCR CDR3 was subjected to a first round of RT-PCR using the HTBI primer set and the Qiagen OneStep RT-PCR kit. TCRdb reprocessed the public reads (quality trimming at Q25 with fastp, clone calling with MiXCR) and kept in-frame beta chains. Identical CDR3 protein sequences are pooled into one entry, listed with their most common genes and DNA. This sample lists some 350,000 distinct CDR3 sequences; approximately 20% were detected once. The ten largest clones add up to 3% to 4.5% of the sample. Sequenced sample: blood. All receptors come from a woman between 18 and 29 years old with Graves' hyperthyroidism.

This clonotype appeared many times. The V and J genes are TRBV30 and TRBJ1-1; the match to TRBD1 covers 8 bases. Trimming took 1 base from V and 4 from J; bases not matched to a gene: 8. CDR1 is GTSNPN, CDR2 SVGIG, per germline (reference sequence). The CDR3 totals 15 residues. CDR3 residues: CAWSALDRVGTEAFF. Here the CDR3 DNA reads TGTGCCTGGAGTGCCCTGGACAGGGTCGGCACTGAAGCTTTCTTT.

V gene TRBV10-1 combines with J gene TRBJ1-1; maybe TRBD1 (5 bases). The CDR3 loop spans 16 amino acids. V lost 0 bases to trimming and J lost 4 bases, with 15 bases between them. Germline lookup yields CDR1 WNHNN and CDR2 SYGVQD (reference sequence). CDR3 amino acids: CASSESPSGGFTEAFF. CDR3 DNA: TGCGCCAGCAGTGAGTCTCCGTCCGGGGGTTTCACTGAAGCTTTCTTT.

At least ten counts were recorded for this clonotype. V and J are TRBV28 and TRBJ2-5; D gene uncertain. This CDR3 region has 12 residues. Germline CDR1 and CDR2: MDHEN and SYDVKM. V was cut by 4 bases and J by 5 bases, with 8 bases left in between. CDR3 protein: CASSSVRETQYF. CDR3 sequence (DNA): TGTGCCAGCAGTTCCGTGCGGGAGACCCAGTACTTC.

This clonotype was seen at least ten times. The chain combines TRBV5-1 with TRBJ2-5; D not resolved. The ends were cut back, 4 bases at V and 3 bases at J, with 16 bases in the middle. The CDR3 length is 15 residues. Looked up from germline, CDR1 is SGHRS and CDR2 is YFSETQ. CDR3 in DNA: TGCGCCAGCAGCCCCGGGCTGATATCTAAAGAGACCCAGTACTTC. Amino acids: CASSPGLISKETQYF.

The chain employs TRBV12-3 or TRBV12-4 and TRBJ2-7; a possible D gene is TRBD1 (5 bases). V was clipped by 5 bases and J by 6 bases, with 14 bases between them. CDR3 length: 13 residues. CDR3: CASSLAGPLEQYF. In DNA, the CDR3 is TGTGCCAGCAGTCTGGCAGGGCCCCTCGAGCAGTACTTC.

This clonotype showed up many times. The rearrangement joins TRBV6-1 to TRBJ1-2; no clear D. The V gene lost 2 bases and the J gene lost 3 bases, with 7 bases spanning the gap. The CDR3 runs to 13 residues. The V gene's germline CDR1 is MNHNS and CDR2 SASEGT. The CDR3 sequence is CASSERLDYGYTF. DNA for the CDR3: TGTGCCAGCAGTGAACGGCTTGACTATGGCTACACCTTC.

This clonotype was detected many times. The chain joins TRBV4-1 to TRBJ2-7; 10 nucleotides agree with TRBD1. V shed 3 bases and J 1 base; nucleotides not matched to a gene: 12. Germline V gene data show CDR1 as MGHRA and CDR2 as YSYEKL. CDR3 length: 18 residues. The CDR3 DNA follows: TGCGCCAGCAGCCATCCCTTGAAGGCGGGACAGGGGTCCTACGAGCAGTACTTC. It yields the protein CASSHPLKAGQGSYEQYF.

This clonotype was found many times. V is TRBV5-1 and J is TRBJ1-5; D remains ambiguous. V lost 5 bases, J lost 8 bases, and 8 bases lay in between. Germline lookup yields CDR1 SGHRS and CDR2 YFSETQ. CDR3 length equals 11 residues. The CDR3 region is CASRGLEPQHF. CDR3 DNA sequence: TGCGCCAGCAGAGGTTTGGAGCCCCAGCATTTT.

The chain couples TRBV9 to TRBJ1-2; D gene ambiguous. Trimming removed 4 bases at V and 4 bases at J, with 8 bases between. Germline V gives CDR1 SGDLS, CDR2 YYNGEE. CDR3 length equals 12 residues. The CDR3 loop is CASSTPPYGYTF. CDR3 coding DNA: TGTGCCAGCAGCACCCCTCCCTATGGCTACACCTTC. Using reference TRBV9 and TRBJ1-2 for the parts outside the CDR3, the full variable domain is DSGVTQTPKHLITATGQRVTLRCSPRSGDLSVYWYQQSLDQGLQFLIQYYNGEERAKGNILERFSAQQFPDLHSELNLSSLELGDSALYFCASSTPPYGYTFGSGTRLTVV.